This is a list of T cell receptor beta chains from one sample in a study of blood T cell repertoires in COVID-19. Profiled with immunoSEQ multiplex PCR; TCRdb holds only in-frame clones, not every one. The table shows 250,000 or so clones, with 85% to 90% occurring only once. The sequenced sample consisted of peripheral blood. These receptor sequences come from a woman aged 60-75 years with acute or convalescent COVID-19. The CDR3 runs from the conserved cysteine through the conserved F or W. The D gene is left open where the match is weak. Rows may omit the clone size; those that give it use once, few, many or a size class.

v_gene: TRBV28
abundance: .
d_gene: TRBD1
j_gene: TRBJ2-5
CDR3nt: TGTGCCAGCAGACACAGGGGTTGGGCCGGAGAGACCCAGTACTTC
CDR3aa: CASRHRGWAGETQYF

v_gene: TRBV5-8
abundance: .
d_gene: .
j_gene: TRBJ1-5
CDR3nt: TGTGCCAGCAGCAAAGAACAGGGTCAGAGCAATCAGCCCCAGCATTTT
CDR3aa: CASSKEQGQSNQPQHF

v_gene: TRBV7-2
abundance: .
d_gene: TRBD2
j_gene: TRBJ2-5
CDR3nt: TGTGCCAGCAGCTTAGGGCCCCTGGAGCGGGAGCCACCAGAGACCCAGTACTTC
CDR3aa: CASSLGPLEREPPETQYF

v_gene: TRBV27
abundance: .
d_gene: .
j_gene: TRBJ2-1
CDR3nt: TGTGCCAGCAGTTTAGTAACGGGAATGACGAATGAGCAGTTCTTC
CDR3aa: CASSLVTGMTNEQFF

v_gene: TRBV19
abundance: .
d_gene: .
j_gene: TRBJ1-3
CDR3nt: TGTGCCAGTAGTATCCTTCAGGGAAGCTCTGGAAACACCATATATTTT
CDR3aa: CASSILQGSSGNTIYF

v_gene: TRBV11-3
abundance: .
d_gene: .
j_gene: TRBJ2-1
CDR3nt: TGTGCCAGCAGCTCCGGACCGGGAAGGGAATCACAGTTCTTC
CDR3aa: CASSSGPGRESQFF

v_gene: TRBV10-2
abundance: .
d_gene: TRBD1
j_gene: TRBJ2-7
CDR3nt: TGCGCCAGCAGCGGGGACAGTCTCTACGAGCAGTACTTC
CDR3aa: CASSGDSLYEQYF

v_gene: TRBV6-5
abundance: .
d_gene: TRBD1
j_gene: TRBJ1-1
CDR3nt: TGTGCCAGCAGCCGCAGGGGGCTGGGGAACACTGAAGCTTTCTTT
CDR3aa: CASSRRGLGNTEAFF

v_gene: TRBV3-1/TRBV3-2
abundance: .
d_gene: TRBD2
j_gene: TRBJ2-1
CDR3nt: TGTGCCAGCAGCCAAGATATCGGGAGGAACAATGAGCAGTTCTTC
CDR3aa: CASSQDIGRNNEQFF

v_gene: TRBV25-1
abundance: .
d_gene: TRBD2
j_gene: TRBJ2-7
CDR3nt: TGTGCCAGCAGTGACCCTAGCGGGATAACCTACGAGCAGTACTTC
CDR3aa: CASSDPSGITYEQYF

v_gene: TRBV7-2
abundance: .
d_gene: .
j_gene: TRBJ1-2
CDR3nt: TGTGCCAGCAGCATAAACCCGGCGGGTCGGTATGGCTACACCTTC
CDR3aa: CASSINPAGRYGYTF

v_gene: TRBV5-1
abundance: .
d_gene: .
j_gene: TRBJ1-2
CDR3nt: TGCGCCAGCAGCGCTACAGTAGCTAACTATGGCTACACCTTC
CDR3aa: CASSATVANYGYTF

v_gene: TRBV28
abundance: .
d_gene: TRBD1
j_gene: TRBJ1-6
CDR3nt: TGTGCCAGCAGAACCGGGACAGCAAATTCACCCCTCCACTTT
CDR3aa: CASRTGTANSPLHF

v_gene: TRBV3-1/TRBV3-2
abundance: .
d_gene: TRBD1
j_gene: TRBJ1-2
CDR3nt: TGTGCCAGCAGCCAGCTGACAGGGGGCTACACCTTC
CDR3aa: CASSQLTGGYTF

v_gene: TRBV19
abundance: .
d_gene: TRBD1
j_gene: TRBJ1-2
CDR3nt: TGTGCCAGTACCAGACAGGGCAACTTCTATGGCTACACCTTC
CDR3aa: CASTRQGNFYGYTF

v_gene: TRBV19
abundance: .
d_gene: TRBD1
j_gene: TRBJ2-1
CDR3nt: TGTGCCAGTAGTATCGACAGGGTGGGCTCCTACAATGAGCAGTTCTTC
CDR3aa: CASSIDRVGSYNEQFF

v_gene: TRBV11-2
abundance: few
d_gene: .
j_gene: TRBJ2-7
CDR3nt: TGTGCCAGCCTTCGAGGGCACGAGCAGTACTTC
CDR3aa: CASLRGHEQYF

v_gene: TRBV28
abundance: .
d_gene: .
j_gene: TRBJ1-2
CDR3nt: TGTGCCAGCAGTGCCCCCAGTGGCTACACCTTC
CDR3aa: CASSAPSGYTF

v_gene: TRBV7-2
abundance: .
d_gene: TRBD1
j_gene: TRBJ2-7
CDR3nt: TGTGCCAGCAGCCCAGGGACAGATTACGAGCAGTACTTC
CDR3aa: CASSPGTDYEQYF

v_gene: TRBV2
abundance: .
d_gene: .
j_gene: TRBJ2-2
CDR3nt: TGTGCCAGCAGTCCGTCCCTATTCGTCGGGGAGCTGTTTTTT
CDR3aa: CASSPSLFVGELFF

v_gene: TRBV30
abundance: .
d_gene: .
j_gene: TRBJ1-1
CDR3nt: TGTGCCTGGAGTGTGGGCAGAAACACTGAAGCTTTCTTT
CDR3aa: CAWSVGRNTEAFF

v_gene: TRBV7-6
abundance: .
d_gene: TRBD1
j_gene: TRBJ2-5
CDR3nt: TGTGCCAGCAGCTTGTTGACAGGGGCCGGGGAGACCCAGTACTTC
CDR3aa: CASSLLTGAGETQYF

v_gene: TRBV7-2
abundance: .
d_gene: TRBD2
j_gene: TRBJ2-3
CDR3nt: TGTGCCAGCAGCTTAGGGACTAGCGGGATCACGGGTACGCAGTATTTT
CDR3aa: CASSLGTSGITGTQYF

v_gene: TRBV5-1
abundance: .
d_gene: .
j_gene: TRBJ1-6
CDR3nt: TGCGCCAGCAGCCCGGTCGGGGGGAGCTCCTATAATTCACCCCTCCACTTT
CDR3aa: CASSPVGGSSYNSPLHF

v_gene: TRBV10-3
abundance: .
d_gene: .
j_gene: TRBJ1-1
CDR3nt: TGTGCCACCGGGTCACGGGGGGAAGGCGCTGAAGCTTTCTTT
CDR3aa: CATGSRGEGAEAFF

v_gene: TRBV18
abundance: .
d_gene: TRBD1
j_gene: TRBJ1-3
CDR3nt: TGTGCCAGCTCACCCCAGGGGGAAGGAAACACCATATATTTT
CDR3aa: CASSPQGEGNTIYF